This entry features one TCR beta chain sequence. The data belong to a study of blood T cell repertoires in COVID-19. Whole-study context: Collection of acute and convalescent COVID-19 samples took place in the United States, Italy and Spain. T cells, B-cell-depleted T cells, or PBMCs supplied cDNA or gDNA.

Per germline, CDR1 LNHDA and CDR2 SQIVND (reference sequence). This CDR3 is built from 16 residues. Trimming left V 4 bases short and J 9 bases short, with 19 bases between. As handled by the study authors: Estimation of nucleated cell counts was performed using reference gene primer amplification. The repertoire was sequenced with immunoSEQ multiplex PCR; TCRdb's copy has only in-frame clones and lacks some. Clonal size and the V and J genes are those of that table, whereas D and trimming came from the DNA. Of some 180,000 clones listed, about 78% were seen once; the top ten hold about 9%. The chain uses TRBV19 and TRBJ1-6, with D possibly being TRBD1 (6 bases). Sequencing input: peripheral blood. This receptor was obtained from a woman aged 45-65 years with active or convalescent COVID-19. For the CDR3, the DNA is TGTGCCAGTAGTACCCAACAGGGAAGGGCCATTTCACCCCTCCACTTT. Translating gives CASSTQQGRAISPLHF. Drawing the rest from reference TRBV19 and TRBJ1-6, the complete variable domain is DGGITQSPKYLFRKEGQNVTLSCEQNLNHDAMYWYRQDPGQGLRLIYYSQIVNDFQKGDIAEGYSVSREKKESFPLTVTSAQKNPTAFYLCASSTQQGRAISPLHFGNGTRLTVT.